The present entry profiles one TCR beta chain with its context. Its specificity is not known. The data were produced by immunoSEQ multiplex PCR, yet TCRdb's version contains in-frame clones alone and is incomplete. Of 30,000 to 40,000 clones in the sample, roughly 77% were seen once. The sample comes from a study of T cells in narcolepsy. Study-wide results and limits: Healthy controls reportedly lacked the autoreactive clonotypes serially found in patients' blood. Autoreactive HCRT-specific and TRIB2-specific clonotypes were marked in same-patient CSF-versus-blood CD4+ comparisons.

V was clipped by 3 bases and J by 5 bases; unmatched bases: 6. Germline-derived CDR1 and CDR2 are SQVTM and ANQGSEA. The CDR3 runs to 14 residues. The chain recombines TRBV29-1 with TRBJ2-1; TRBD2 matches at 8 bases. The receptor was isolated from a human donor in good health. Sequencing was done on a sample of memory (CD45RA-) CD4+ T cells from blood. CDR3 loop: CSVDRGLANNEQFF. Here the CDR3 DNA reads TGCAGCGTTGACCGAGGACTAGCAAACAATGAGCAGTTCTTC.